This entry lists 16 T cell receptor delta chains sequenced from one sample in a study of Vδ1+ human thymocytes. These TCRs' antigens remain unknown. The template was reverse-transcribed extracted RNA. The CDR3 regions were amplified by multiplex PCR from V-gene primers to a constant-region primer. TCRdb reanalyzed the multiplex PCR reads using CATT. The sample comprises roughly 50,000 delta-chain clones, around a sixth of which are singletons, and under 0.55% rests with the top ten. Study-wide results and limits: Highly polyclonal TRG and TRD repertoires with Gaussian CDR3 length distributions appeared in thymus.

Material: Vdelta1+ gamma-delta thymocytes from the thymus. Subset given: FACS-sorted CD3+ TCRalphabeta- TCRVdelta1+ TCRVdelta2- thymocytes. These receptors originate from a boy under three years old who had congenital heart surgery.

This clone has just a few counts. The V gene is TRDV1, the J gene TRDJ1; unclear D gene. Trimming stripped 3 bases from V and 7 bases from J, with 12 bases between. From germline, CDR1 is TSWWSYY and CDR2 QGS. The length of the CDR3 is 13 residues. In DNA form, the CDR3 reads TGTGCTCTTGGGGAGCCCGGGGTGCCTAAACTCATCTTT. Translating it yields CALGEPGVPKLIF.

The chain links TRDV1 to TRDJ1; perhaps TRDD3 as D (7 bases). There are 19 residues in the CDR3. The V end lost 3 bases, the J end lost 3 bases, and 26 bases lay between the germline ends. Germline CDR1 and CDR2: TSWWSYY and QGS. The CDR3 is CALGDSSCRTGDRPDKLIF. The DNA of the CDR3 is TGTGCTCTTGGGGACTCTTCCTGCCGTACTGGGGATCGGCCCGATAAACTCATCTTT.

In its sample, this clone was seen a few times. The chain joins TRDV1 to TRDJ1, with 8 positions matching TRDD3. Germline V lookup: CDR1 TSWWSYY, CDR2 QGS. The CDR3 spans 18 residues. V lost 9 bases to trimming and J lost 0 bases; unmatched junction nucleotides: 18. CDR3 nucleotide sequence: TGTGCTCTAGCCCACATCCCCTGGGGGAGTTCGTACACCGATAAACTCATCTTT. This codes for CALAHIPWGSSYTDKLIF.

The chain uses TRDV1 and TRDJ1; a possible D gene is TRDD3 (6 bases). The germline V and J ends were trimmed by 2 bases and 0 bases, with 25 bases remaining between them. The germline V gene encodes CDR1 TSWWSYY and CDR2 QGS. The CDR3 has 20 residues. The DNA of the CDR3 is TGTGCTCTTGGGGAAAGGAGGTACCCTACTGGGTCTCAGTACACCGATAAACTCATCTTT. Encoded protein: CALGERRYPTGSQYTDKLIF.

There are a few counts of this clone. The rearrangement joins TRDV1 to TRDJ1; 7 nucleotides match TRDD3. From germline, CDR1 is TSWWSYY and CDR2 QGS. With 4 bases clipped from V and 1 base from J, the junction kept 18 bases outside the gene matches. The CDR3 is 19 amino acids. In DNA, the CDR3 is TGTGCTCTTGGGGGAAGCGGTAGCCTGGGGGCCTACCCCACCGATAAACTCATCTTT. Translation: CALGGSGSLGAYPTDKLIF.

The chain carries TRDV1 and TRDJ1, with 9 bases aligning to TRDD3. This CDR3 is 21 amino acids long. Per germline, CDR1 TSWWSYY and CDR2 QGS. Losses at the gene ends were 0 bases for V and 0 bases for J; bases not matched to a gene: 17. In nucleotides, the CDR3 is TGTGCTCTTGGGGAACTAGGTTACCACTGGGGGAAACCCCCAAACACCGATAAACTCATCTTT. As protein: CALGELGYHWGKPPNTDKLIF.

This clone occurred a few times. This chain joins TRDV1 and TRDJ1, with D unresolved. Germline CDR1 and CDR2: TSWWSYY and QGS. The V and J ends lost 3 bases and 4 bases respectively, with 24 bases between them. The CDR3 runs 18 residues. This CDR3 is CALGDHEATTDGVDKLIF. CDR3 DNA: TGTGCTCTTGGGGACCACGAGGCAACCACGGACGGTGTCGATAAACTCATCTTT.

This clone was observed a few times. The V and J genes are TRDV1 and TRDJ1; TRDD2 is a possible D gene (5 bases). V was trimmed by 4 bases and J by 0 bases, leaving 24 bases between them. The CDR3 length is 19 residues. The germline V gene encodes CDR1 TSWWSYY and CDR2 QGS. The CDR3 is CALGALRYVPVRYTDKLIF. The CDR3 DNA sequence: TGTGCTCTTGGGGCCCTACGCTACGTTCCCGTGAGATACACCGATAAACTCATCTTT.

The chain uses TRDV1 and TRDJ1; D perhaps matches TRDD2 (7 bases). The V gene lost 6 bases and the J gene lost 2 bases, with 40 bases spanning the gap. The CDR3 loop spans 23 amino acids. From germline, CDR1 is TSWWSYY and CDR2 QGS. CDR3 in amino acids: CALGDEAFPTWHGGDSLTDKLIF. The CDR3, as DNA: TGTGCTCTTGGCGACGAGGCCTTTCCTACGTGGCATGGTGGGGATTCTCTTACCGATAAACTCATCTTT.

This clone was detected a few times. V is TRDV1 and J is TRDJ1; 8 bases agree with TRDD3. V trimming: 4 bases; J trimming: 0 bases; junction bases outside the gene matches: 22. Germline V gene sequence: CDR1 TSWWSYY, CDR2 QGS. CDR3 size: 21 residues. Here the CDR3 reads CALGGKTSISTGGQYTDKLIF. CDR3 nucleotide sequence: TGTGCTCTTGGGGGAAAAACCTCCATATCTACTGGGGGTCAGTACACCGATAAACTCATCTTT.

This chain connects TRDV1 to TRDJ1, with D possibly TRDD2 on 6 matching bases. Germline V CDR1 and CDR2: TSWWSYY, QGS. V was cut by 4 bases and J by 10 bases, with 31 bases left in between. The CDR3 loop spans 18 amino acids. The CDR3 loop is CALGVTFPRIPLRAPLIF. DNA of the CDR3: TGTGCTCTTGGGGTCACCTTCCCACGAATACCCCTTCGGGCCCCACTCATCTTT.

In this sample, this clone turned up a few times. This chain connects TRDV1 to TRDJ1, with D tentatively TRDD3 (5 bases). The germline V and J ends were trimmed by 1 base and 0 bases, with 18 bases remaining between them. Germline lookup yields CDR1 TSWWSYY and CDR2 QGS. The CDR3 consists of 18 residues. CDR3 in amino acids: CALGEPEGGRSNTDKLIF. For the CDR3, the DNA is TGTGCTCTTGGGGAACCCGAAGGGGGCCGGTCAAACACCGATAAACTCATCTTT.

The chain is built from TRDV2 and TRDJ1; 12 nucleotides line up with TRDD3. CDR1 is GEAIGNYY, CDR2 EKD, per germline. This CDR3 has 19 residues. Germline trimming cut 8 bases from V and 0 bases from J; bases unmatched to any gene: 18. The DNA for the CDR3 is TGTGCCTATGGCTCACGACTGGGGGATACCATAGGTTACACCGATAAACTCATCTTT. As protein: CAYGSRLGDTIGYTDKLIF.

V is TRDV1 and J is TRDJ1, with D tentatively TRDD3 (6 bases). The V gene lost 0 bases and the J gene lost 0 bases, with 23 bases spanning the gap. Germline CDR1 and CDR2: TSWWSYY and QGS. The CDR3 runs to 20 residues. The CDR3 sequence: CALGELGPTGGGDYTDKLIF. The DNA for the CDR3 is TGTGCTCTTGGGGAACTAGGACCTACCGGGGGGGGAGACTACACCGATAAACTCATCTTT.

The rearrangement uses TRDV1 and TRDJ1; 7 bases are shared with TRDD3. This CDR3 spans 18 amino acids. Germline V gene sequence: CDR1 TSWWSYY, CDR2 QGS. The V and J ends lost 5 bases and 1 base, in that order; junction bases with no gene match: 16. The CDR3 region is CALGTSWRAGDITDKLIF. The DNA for the CDR3 is TGTGCTCTTGGGACTTCATGGCGGGCTGGGGATATCACCGATAAACTCATCTTT.

This clone occurred a few times. The V and J genes are TRDV1 and TRDJ1, with 13 bases aligning to TRDD3. There are 22 residues in the CDR3. V lost 0 bases, J lost 5 bases, and 21 bases stayed unmatched. Germline lookup yields CDR1 TSWWSYY and CDR2 QGS. The CDR3 coding sequence is TGTGCTCTTGGGGAACTAAGGGCGCACCTTCCTACTGGGGGATACGGGCAGGATAAACTCATCTTT. Its protein product is CALGELRAHLPTGGYGQDKLIF.